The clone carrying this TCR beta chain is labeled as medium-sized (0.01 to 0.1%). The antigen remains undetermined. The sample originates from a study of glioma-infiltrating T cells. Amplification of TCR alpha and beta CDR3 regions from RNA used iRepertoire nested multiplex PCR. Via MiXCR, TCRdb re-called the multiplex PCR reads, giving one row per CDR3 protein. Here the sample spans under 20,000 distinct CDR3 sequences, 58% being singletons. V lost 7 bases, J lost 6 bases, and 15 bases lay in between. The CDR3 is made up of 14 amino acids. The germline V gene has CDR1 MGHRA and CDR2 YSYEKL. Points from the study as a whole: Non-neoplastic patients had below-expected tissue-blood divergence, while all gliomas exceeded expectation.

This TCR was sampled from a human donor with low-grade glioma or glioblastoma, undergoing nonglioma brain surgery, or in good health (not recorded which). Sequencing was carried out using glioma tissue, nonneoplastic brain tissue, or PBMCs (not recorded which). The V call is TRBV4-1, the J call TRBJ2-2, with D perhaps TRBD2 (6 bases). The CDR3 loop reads CASTAWEEAGELFF. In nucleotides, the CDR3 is TGCGCCAGCACCGCCTGGGAGGAGGCCGGGGAGCTGTTTTTT.